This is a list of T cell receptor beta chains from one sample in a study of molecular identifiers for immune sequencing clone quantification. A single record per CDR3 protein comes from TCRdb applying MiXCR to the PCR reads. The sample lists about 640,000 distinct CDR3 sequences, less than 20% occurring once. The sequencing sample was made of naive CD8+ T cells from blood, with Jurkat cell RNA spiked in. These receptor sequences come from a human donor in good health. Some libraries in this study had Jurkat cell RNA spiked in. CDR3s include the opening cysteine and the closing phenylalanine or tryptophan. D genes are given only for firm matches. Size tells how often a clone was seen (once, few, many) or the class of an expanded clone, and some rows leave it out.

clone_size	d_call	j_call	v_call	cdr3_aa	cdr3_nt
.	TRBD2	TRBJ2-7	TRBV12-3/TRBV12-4	CASSLVGMTKRGYEQYF	TGTGCCAGCAGTTTAGTGGGGATGACTAAGCGGGGCTACGAGCAGTACTTC
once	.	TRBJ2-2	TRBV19	CASSIFEGSGELFF	TGTGCCAGTAGTATTTTTGAGGGGTCCGGGGAGCTGTTTTTT
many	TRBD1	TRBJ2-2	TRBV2	CASSQYSDRAGTGELFF	TGTGCCAGCAGCCAATACTCGGACAGGGCGGGGACCGGGGAGCTGTTTTTT
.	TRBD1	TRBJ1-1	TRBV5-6	CASSLVGDSTLNTEAFF	TGTGCCAGCAGCTTGGTCGGGGACAGTACTTTGAACACTGAAGCTTTCTTT
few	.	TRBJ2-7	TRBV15	CATSSLGGYEQYF	TGTGCCACCAGCTCCCTCGGGGGATACGAGCAGTACTTC
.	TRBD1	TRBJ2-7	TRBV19	CASSIFGQAPAEQYF	TGTGCCAGTAGTATATTCGGACAGGCGCCTGCCGAGCAGTACTTC
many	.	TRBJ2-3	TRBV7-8	CASSLGETILASDTQYF	TGTGCCAGCAGCTTAGGAGAAACGATTCTAGCGTCAGATACGCAGTATTTT
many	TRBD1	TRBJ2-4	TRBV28	CASSLYGDRTAKNIQYF	TGTGCCAGCAGCCTCTACGGGGACAGAACAGCCAAAAACATTCAGTACTTC
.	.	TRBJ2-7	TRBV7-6	CASSRKVQSDYYEQYF	TGTGCCAGCAGCCGGAAGGTCCAATCGGACTACTACGAGCAGTACTTC
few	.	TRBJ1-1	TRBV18	CASSPEIGLNTEAFF	TGTGCCAGCTCACCAGAGATAGGACTGAACACTGAAGCTTTCTTT
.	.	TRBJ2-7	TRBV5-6	CAGSLGSDYEQYF	TGTGCCGGCAGCTTGGGAAGCGACTACGAGCAGTACTTC
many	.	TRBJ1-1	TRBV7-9	CASSKGTVTEAFF	TGTGCCAGCAGCAAAGGGACGGTCACTGAAGCTTTCTTT
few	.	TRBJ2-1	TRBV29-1	CSVDSQLGYNEQFF	TGCAGCGTTGATTCACAGTTGGGTTACAATGAGCAGTTCTTC
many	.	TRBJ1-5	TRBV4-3	CASSQALQGSGSNQPQHF	TGCGCCAGCAGCCAGGCCCTCCAGGGAAGCGGTAGCAATCAGCCCCAGCATTTT
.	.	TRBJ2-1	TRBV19	CATLTGGTYNEQFF	TGTGCCACTCTGACAGGTGGTACCTACAATGAGCAGTTCTTC
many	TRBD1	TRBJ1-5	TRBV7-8	CASSLDRGLEGNQPQHF	TGTGCCAGCAGCCTCGACAGGGGCCTAGAGGGCAATCAGCCCCAGCATTTT
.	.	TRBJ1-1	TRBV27	CASSLHLTDTEAFF	TGTGCCAGCAGTTTACACCTCACAGACACTGAAGCTTTCTTT
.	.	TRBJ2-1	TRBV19	CASSANGAIEQFF	TGTGCCAGTAGCGCGAACGGGGCGATCGAGCAGTTCTTC
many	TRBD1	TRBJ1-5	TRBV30	CAWSTIDRGNQPQHF	TGTGCCTGGAGTACTATCGACAGGGGCAATCAGCCCCAGCATTTT
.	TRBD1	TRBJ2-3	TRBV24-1	CATSDPTGGVSADTQYF	TGTGCCACCAGTGATCCGACAGGGGGCGTGAGTGCAGATACGCAGTATTTT
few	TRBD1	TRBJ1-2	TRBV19	CASSPELGTAYGYTF	TGTGCCAGTAGTCCGGAGTTGGGGACAGCCTATGGCTACACCTTC
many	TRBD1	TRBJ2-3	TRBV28	CASSSPGQGLSDTQYF	TGTGCCAGCAGTTCCCCAGGACAGGGGCTTTCAGATACGCAGTATTTT
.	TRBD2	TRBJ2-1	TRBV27	CASSPGLASNNEQFF	TGTGCCAGCAGTCCCGGACTAGCGAGTAACAATGAGCAGTTCTTC
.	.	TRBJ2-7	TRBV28	CASSLSAETYEQYF	TGTGCCAGCAGTTTATCAGCGGAAACCTACGAGCAGTACTTC
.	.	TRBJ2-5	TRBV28	CASSPSPTVGETQYF	TGTGCCAGCAGTCCAAGCCCCACGGTTGGGGAGACCCAGTACTTC
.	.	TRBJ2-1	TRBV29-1	CSVGRLGSYNEQFF	TGCAGCGTTGGAAGGCTAGGCTCCTACAATGAGCAGTTCTTC